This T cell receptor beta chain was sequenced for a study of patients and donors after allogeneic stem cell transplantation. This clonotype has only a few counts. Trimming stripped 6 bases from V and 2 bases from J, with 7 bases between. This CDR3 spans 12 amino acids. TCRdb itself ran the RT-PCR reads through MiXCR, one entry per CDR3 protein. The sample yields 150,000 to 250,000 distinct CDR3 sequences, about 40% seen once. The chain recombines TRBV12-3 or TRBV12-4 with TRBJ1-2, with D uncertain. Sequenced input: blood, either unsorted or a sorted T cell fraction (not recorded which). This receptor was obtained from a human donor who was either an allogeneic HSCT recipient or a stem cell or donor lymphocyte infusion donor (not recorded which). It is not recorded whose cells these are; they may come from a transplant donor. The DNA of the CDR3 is TGTGCCAGCAGAGGCAGAAACTATGGCTACACCTTC. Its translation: CASRGRNYGYTF.